The 12 T cell receptor beta chains reported below all come from one sample, sequenced in a study of T cell changes during pregnancy in multiple sclerosis. Sequencing was performed with immunoSEQ multiplex PCR; in TCRdb, only in-frame clones are kept and a portion is missing. The sample records tens of thousands of clones, roughly nine tenths being singletons. Sequenced here: CD4+ T cells from peripheral blood mononuclear cells, sampled in the first trimester of pregnancy. The receptors here all came from a female donor with multiple sclerosis, enrolled in a pregnancy study.

The chain recombines TRBV29-1 with TRBJ2-1; TRBD2 is a possible D gene (6 bases). This CDR3 is 14 amino acids long. Germline CDR1 and CDR2: SQVTM and ANQGSEA. Trimming removed 5 bases from V and 9 bases from J, with 20 bases in between. The CDR3 nucleotides read TGCAGCGTTATCCAGCGACTAGGCTCCCTTGAGCAGTTCTTC. It codes for CSVIQRLGSLEQFF.

This clone has only one observation. V and J are TRBV21-1 and TRBJ2-5; the DNA was not used to check the table's D call, TRBD1. TRBV21-1 is annotated as a pseudogene. The CDR3 spans 15 residues. The CDR3 DNA is TGTGCCAGCAGCAAGGATACTAGGGGGCCAGAGACCCAGTACTTC. Translation gives CASSKDTRGPETQYF.

The chain links TRBV4-3 to TRBJ2-1; 10 nucleotides match TRBD1. CDR3 length: 16 residues. Trimming removed 3 bases from V and 2 bases from J; junction bases left unmatched: 4. Germline CDR1 reads LGHNA; CDR2 reads YSLEER. The CDR3 bases are TGCGCCAGCAGCCAGGGGGACAGGGGTCCCTACAATGAGCAGTTCTTC. Protein sequence: CASSQGDRGPYNEQFF.

The CDR3 bases are TGTGCCAGCAGCGCGTTAGCGGGAGTAGGTGATGAGCAGTTCTTC. Residues: CASSALAGVGDEQFF. This chain connects TRBV7-6 to TRBJ2-1, with 9 bases that match TRBD2. The CDR3 covers 15 residues. The J segment lost 8 bases and the V segment lost 5 bases, leaving 10 bases of the junction unmatched. CDR1 is SGHVS, CDR2 FNYEAQ, per germline.

This chain connects TRBV9 to TRBJ2-3; no clear D. The germline gives CDR1 SGDLS, CDR2 YYNGEE. V was trimmed by 1 base and J by 0 bases, leaving 9 bases between them. CDR3 length: 15 residues. The CDR3 DNA reads TGTGCCAGCAGCGTAAGCGCAGCAAGCACAGATACGCAGTATTTT. This gives the protein CASSVSAASTDTQYF.

The rearrangement uses TRBV7-2 and TRBJ2-3, with D maybe TRBD1 (6 bases). The V end lost 0 bases, the J end lost 1 base, and 8 bases lay between the germline ends. This CDR3 has 15 residues. CDR1 is SGHTA and CDR2 is FQGNSA in the germline V gene. CDR3 loop: CASSLAAGGTDTQYF. The CDR3 DNA is TGTGCCAGCAGCTTAGCGGCAGGGGGCACAGATACGCAGTATTTT.

The rearrangement links TRBV4-1 to TRBJ2-7, with 10 bases aligning to TRBD2. There are 15 residues in the CDR3. V shed 4 bases, J shed 1 base, and the junction held 4 bases outside the gene matches. The germline V gene has CDR1 MGHRA and CDR2 YSYEKL. This chain's CDR3 is CASSPGLAVSYEQYF. Written as DNA, the CDR3 is TGCGCCAGCAGCCCTGGACTAGCGGTTTCCTACGAGCAGTACTTC.

The chain is built from TRBV5-8 and TRBJ1-1; D ambiguous. Looked up from germline, CDR1 is SGHTS and CDR2 is YDEGEE. V lost 0 bases and J 7 bases, leaving 10 bases between the germline ends. There are 13 residues in the CDR3. The CDR3 sequence is CASSLEFQDEAFF. CDR3 coding DNA: TGTGCCAGCAGCTTGGAGTTCCAGGATGAAGCTTTCTTT. The whole variable domain, filled in from reference TRBV5-8 and TRBJ1-1, reads EAGVTQSPTHLIKTRGQQATLRCSPISGHTSVYWYQQALGLGLQFLLWYDEGEERNRGNFPPRFSGRQFPNYSSELNVNALELEDSALYLCASSLEFQDEAFFGQGTRLTVV.

This chain joins TRBV9 and TRBJ2-7; 10 nucleotides agree with TRBD1. The CDR3 length is 15 residues. V was clipped by 3 bases and J by 6 bases; unmatched bases: 9. Germline V gives CDR1 SGDLS, CDR2 YYNGEE. The CDR3 coding sequence is TGTGCCAGCAGCGCCCGCGACAGGGGGCGCGGCGAGCAGTACTTC. This translates into CASSARDRGRGEQYF.

This clone was observed once. The V call is TRBV28, the J call TRBJ1-1; possible D gene TRBD1, 6 bases. V dropped 2 bases and J dropped 5 bases, with 15 bases sitting between them. The CDR3 spans 15 residues. CDR1 and CDR2 from the germline V gene are MDHEN and SYDVKM. The CDR3 sequence is CASSLGAGEGTEAFF. In DNA form, the CDR3 reads TGTGCCAGCAGTTTAGGGGCAGGGGAAGGGACTGAAGCTTTCTTT.

The chain recombines TRBV15 with TRBJ1-2, with D unclear. V shed 8 bases and J shed 7 bases, with 11 bases lying between them. CDR3 length: 11 amino acids. Germline V CDR1 and CDR2: LNHNV, YYDKDF (reference sequence). The CDR3: CATYGIGGYTF. The CDR3 DNA sequence: TGTGCCACCTACGGGATTGGTGGCTACACCTTC.

The V gene is TRBV7-2, the J gene TRBJ2-1, with D possibly TRBD2 on 5 matching bases. V lost 4 bases to trimming and J lost 6 bases, with 10 bases between them. Germline CDR1 is SGHTA and CDR2 is FQGNSA. The CDR3 loop spans 13 amino acids. CDR3 in DNA: TGTGCCAGCAGCTCCGGGGTCAGCAATGAGCAGTTCTTC. It yields the protein CASSSGVSNEQFF.